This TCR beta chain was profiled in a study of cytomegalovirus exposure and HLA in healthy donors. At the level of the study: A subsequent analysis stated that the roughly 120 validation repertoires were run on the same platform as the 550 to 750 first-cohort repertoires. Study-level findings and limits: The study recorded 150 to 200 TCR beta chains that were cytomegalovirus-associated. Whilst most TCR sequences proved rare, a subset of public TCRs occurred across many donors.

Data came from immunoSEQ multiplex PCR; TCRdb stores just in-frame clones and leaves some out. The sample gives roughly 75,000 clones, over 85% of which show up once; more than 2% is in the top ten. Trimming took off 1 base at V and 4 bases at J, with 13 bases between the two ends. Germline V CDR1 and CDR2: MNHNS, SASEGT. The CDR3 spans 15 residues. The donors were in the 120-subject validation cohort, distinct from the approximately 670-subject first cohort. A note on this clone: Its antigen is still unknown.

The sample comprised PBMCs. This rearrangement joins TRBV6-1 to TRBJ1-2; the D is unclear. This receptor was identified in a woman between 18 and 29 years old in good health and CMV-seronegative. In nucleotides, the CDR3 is TGTGCCAGCAGTGAAGAGATCAGGCCGACCTATGGCTACACCTTC. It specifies CASSEEIRPTYGYTF.